This T cell receptor beta chain came from a study of CD8+CD57+ T cells in acquired aplastic anemia. General study points: Controls did not differ significantly from patients in CD8+ Simpson's diversity.

TCR beta VDJ combinations and CDR3 sequences were profiled from genomic DNA. TCRdb reprocessed the reads via MiXCR and lists one record per CDR3 protein. The sample includes 170,000 or so distinct CDR3 sequences, 45% to 55% seen only once; the top ten take roughly 30%. Selection for sequencing was limited to patients who had shown CD8+CD57+ cell expansion by flow cytometry. All patients had severe acquired aplastic anemia. V was clipped by 8 bases and J by 6 bases, with 11 bases between them. The CDR3 has 11 amino acids. CDR1 LGHDT and CDR2 YNNKEL come from the germline V gene (reference sequence). A remark on this clonotype: No antigen is known for it.

Sequenced: sorted CD4+, CD8+, or CD8+CD57+ T cells (not recorded which) from PBMCs. This TCR was recovered from a human donor with aplastic anemia. V usage is TRBV3-1 and J usage is TRBJ2-7, with a weak D call TRBD1 (6 bases). In DNA, the CDR3 is TGTGCCAGCGGTGACAGGACCGAGCAGTACTTC. It translates to CASGDRTEQYF.